This T cell receptor beta chain was profiled in a study of blood T cell repertoires in COVID-19. Study background: The analysed material was cDNA or gDNA that came from T cells, B-cell-depleted T cells, or PBMCs.

Sequenced by immunoSEQ multiplex PCR; TCRdb stores in-frame clones only, minus some. The repertoire holds approximately 290,000 clones, with roughly 88% as singletons. V lost 2 bases to trimming and J lost 0 bases; unmatched junction nucleotides: 5. Germline loops: CDR1 GTSNPN, CDR2 SVGIG (reference sequence). The CDR3 sequence is 16 residues long. Seattle patients were enrolled during active infection and followed longitudinally. The V gene is TRBV30, the J gene TRBJ1-4; the match to TRBD1 covers 8 bases. This receptor was identified in a human donor with COVID-19, enrolled during active disease. The donor label of this sample is uncertain. The sequencing input was peripheral blood. This chain's CDR3 is CAWSRQGRATNEKLFF. In DNA form, the CDR3 reads TGTGCCTGGAGTCGACAGGGGAGGGCAACTAATGAAAAACTGTTTTTT. The full variable domain, completed using reference TRBV30 and TRBJ1-4, is SQTIHQWPATLVQPVGSPLSLECTVEGTSNPNLYWYRQAAGRGLQLLFYSVGIGQISSEVPQNLSASRPQDRQFILSSKKLLLSDSGFYLCAWSRQGRATNEKLFFGSGTQLSVL.